This entry lists 17 T cell receptor beta chains sequenced from one sample in a study of T cell responses to AZD1222 COVID-19 vaccine. Sequencing was performed with immunoSEQ multiplex PCR; in TCRdb, only in-frame clones are kept and a portion is missing. The table lists tens of thousands of clones, roughly nine tenths of them singletons. The material sequenced was peripheral blood, taken 28 days after the second AZD1222 dose. These receptors originate from an adult who received the AZD1222 COVID-19 vaccine.

The V and J genes are TRBV9 and TRBJ1-2; D remains ambiguous. There are 16 residues in the CDR3. Germline lookup yields CDR1 SGDLS and CDR2 YYNGEE. Trimming took off 0 bases at V and 5 bases at J, with 17 bases between the two ends. The DNA for the CDR3 is TGTGCCAGCAGCGTAGCTACGGGGATGGAGACTTATGGCTACACCTTC. Translating gives CASSVATGMETYGYTF.

The J gene is TRBJ1-1, the V gene TRBV19; no definite D call. CDR1 and CDR2 (germline): LNHDA, SQIVND (reference sequence). The V gene lost 7 bases and the J gene lost 4 bases, with 10 bases spanning the gap. CDR3 length equals 12 residues. This CDR3 is CASTQPPTEAFF. CDR3 DNA sequence: TGTGCCAGTACTCAACCCCCCACTGAAGCTTTCTTT.

The chain is built from TRBV10-1 and TRBJ2-2; weak D call: TRBD1 (5 bases). Germline V gene sequence: CDR1 WNHNN, CDR2 SYGVQD (reference sequence). The CDR3 runs to 14 residues. Deletions cut 10 bases from V and 2 bases from J, with 14 bases between. The CDR3 coding sequence is TGCGCCACCTCCCCCGGACACAACACCGGGGAGCTGTTTTTT. This codes for CATSPGHNTGELFF.

The chain recombines TRBV4-2 with TRBJ1-4; D remains ambiguous. V lost 3 bases, J lost 0 bases, and 11 bases lay in between. From germline, CDR1 is LGHNA and CDR2 YNFKEQ. The CDR3 runs 16 residues. The CDR3 protein is CASSQAYTATNEKLFF. CDR3 in DNA: TGTGCCAGCAGCCAGGCCTACACCGCAACTAATGAAAAACTGTTTTTT.

V usage is TRBV4-1 and J usage is TRBJ1-4; weak D call: TRBD1 (5 bases). The CDR3 consists of 15 residues. CDR1 MGHRA and CDR2 YSYEKL come from the germline V gene. The germline V and J ends were trimmed by 0 bases and 4 bases, with 9 bases remaining between them. CDR3 DNA sequence: TGCGCCAGCAGCCAAGACGGGACCTATAATGAAAAACTGTTTTTT. It translates to CASSQDGTYNEKLFF.

This chain joins TRBV5-4 and TRBJ2-7; no firm D call. The germline V gene has CDR1 SGHNT and CDR2 YYREEE (reference sequence). The CDR3 has 15 residues. V dropped 4 bases and J dropped 0 bases, with 14 bases sitting between them. In DNA, the CDR3 is TGTGCCAGCAGCCCCCGACGGCCAAGCTCCTACGAGCAGTACTTC. The encoded protein is CASSPRRPSSYEQYF.

The V gene is TRBV3-1 (or the pseudogene TRBV3-2), the J gene TRBJ2-1; D is unclear. V lost 0 bases, J lost 8 bases, and 5 bases lay in between. Germline-derived CDR1 and CDR2 are LGHDT and YNNKEL (reference sequence). CDR3 length: 12 residues. The CDR3 bases are TGTGCCAGCAGCCAAGATTCGGATGAGCAGTTCTTC. It encodes CASSQDSDEQFF.

V is TRBV28 and J is TRBJ1-1; possibly TRBD1 for D (6 bases). Trimming cost V 4 bases and J 10 bases, with 13 bases left between them. CDR1 and CDR2 from the germline V gene are MDHEN and SYDVKM. The CDR3 is 12 residues long. CDR3 amino acids: CASSSGARGAFF. The CDR3, as DNA: TGTGCCAGCAGTTCAGGGGCGCGGGGAGCTTTCTTT.

V usage is TRBV19 and J usage is TRBJ1-5, with D possibly TRBD1 on 6 matching bases. The germline V and J ends were trimmed by 5 bases and 4 bases, with 21 bases remaining between them. There are 17 residues in the CDR3. In germline, CDR1 is LNHDA, CDR2 SQIVND (reference sequence). The CDR3 loop is CASSFPSRGGRNQPQHF. In DNA, the CDR3 is TGTGCCAGTAGTTTCCCCTCCCGGGGGGGGCGGAATCAGCCCCAGCATTTT.

The chain carries TRBV18 and TRBJ2-5; D is ambiguous. The germline V gene encodes CDR1 KGHSH and CDR2 LQKENI. V was shortened by 2 bases and J by 1 base, with 11 bases between the two germline ends. This CDR3 has 15 residues. DNA of the CDR3: TGTGCCAGCTCACCATATTCAGCAGCCCAAGAGACCCAGTACTTC. Protein sequence: CASSPYSAAQETQYF. The full variable domain, rest sourced from reference TRBV18 and TRBJ2-5, is NAGVMQNPRHLVRRRGQEARLRCSPMKGHSHVYWYRQLPEEGLKFMVYLQKENIIDESGMPKERFSAEFPKEGPSILRIQQVVRGDSAAYFCASSPYSAAQETQYFGPGTRLLVL.

Here the CDR3 reads CARPKNSGNTIYF. CDR3 nucleotide sequence: TGCGCCAGACCAAAGAACTCTGGAAACACCATATATTTT. The genes are TRBV10-1 and TRBJ1-3; D is ambiguous. The germline V gene has CDR1 WNHNN and CDR2 SYGVQD (reference sequence). Trimming cost V 9 bases and J 0 bases, with 9 bases left between them. The CDR3 is 13 amino acids.

In this sample, this clone turned up a few times. The gene calls are TRBV19 and TRBJ1-4, with D unclear. The CDR3 length is 15 residues. V gave up 1 base and J gave up 5 bases, with 11 bases separating them. CDR1 is LNHDA, CDR2 SQIVND, per germline (reference sequence). The CDR3 DNA reads TGTGCCAGTAGTATAGGACGCAGACTGAATGAAAAACTGTTTTTT. Translating it yields CASSIGRRLNEKLFF.

The genes are TRBV7-6 and TRBJ1-2; 7 bases are shared with TRBD1. Germline V gives CDR1 SGHVS, CDR2 FNYEAQ. The J segment lost 8 bases and the V segment lost 1 base, leaving 10 bases of the junction unmatched. This CDR3 is built from 15 residues. The CDR3 loop is CASSLGPTGVNGYTF. The CDR3, as DNA: TGTGCCAGCAGCTTAGGGCCCACAGGGGTAAACGGCTACACCTTC.

This chain connects TRBV4-1 to TRBJ1-2; possible D gene TRBD1, 6 bases. Germline V lookup: CDR1 MGHRA, CDR2 YSYEKL. V was shortened by 3 bases and J by 4 bases, with 15 bases between the two germline ends. CDR3 length: 15 residues. CDR3 sequence reads: CASSHDQGLGYGYTF. CDR3 DNA sequence: TGCGCCAGCAGCCATGACCAGGGGCTGGGCTATGGCTACACCTTC.

The chain employs TRBV27 and TRBJ1-1; the D gene is possibly TRBD1 (5 bases). Trimming took off 3 bases at V and 4 bases at J, with 6 bases between the two ends. Germline-derived CDR1 and CDR2 are MNHEY and SMNVEV (reference sequence). The CDR3 covers 12 residues. CDR3 loop: CASSFRGTEAFF. CDR3 bases: TGTGCCAGCAGTTTTAGGGGCACTGAAGCTTTCTTT.

The genes are TRBV18 and TRBJ2-7; TRBD1 matches at 7 bases. The trim removed 6 bases at V and 2 bases at J, leaving 4 bases unmatched. Germline-derived CDR1 and CDR2 are KGHSH and LQKENI. The CDR3 covers 13 residues. Here the CDR3 DNA reads TGTGCCAGCTCCTCGGGACAGACCTACGAGCAGTACTTC. Translated: CASSSGQTYEQYF.

This clone appeared once. CDR3 protein: CATSRPGQGTEAFF. The CDR3 DNA is TGTGCCACCAGCAGGCCGGGGCAGGGCACTGAAGCTTTCTTT. This rearrangement joins TRBV15 to TRBJ1-1, with TRBD1 as a possible D gene (5 bases). This CDR3 region has 14 residues. Germline V CDR1 and CDR2: LNHNV, YYDKDF (reference sequence). V was cut by 3 bases and J by 4 bases, with 12 bases left in between.